These 22 T cell receptor beta chains share one sample of origin, sequenced in a study of T cells in Graves' hyperthyroidism and ophthalmopathy. Authors of the study amplified TCR beta CDR3 regions from RNA transcripts. A set of HTBI primers served as the primers for a first-round RT-PCR of the TCR CDR3. MiXCR was run by TCRdb on the multiplex PCR reads, yielding one entry per CDR3 protein. The sample holds roughly 400,000 distinct CDR3 sequences; 15% to 18% are singletons and the top ten take about 27%. The sequenced sample consisted of blood. The receptors derive from a young woman with Graves' hyperthyroidism that later progressed to Graves' ophthalmopathy.

Many counts were recorded for this clonotype. The gene calls are TRBV13 and TRBJ2-3; D remains unclear. V was pared by 3 bases and J by 3 bases, with 7 bases between. This CDR3 spans 13 amino acids. Germline-derived CDR1 and CDR2 are PRHDT and FYEKMQ (reference sequence). CDR3: CASSLVVTDTQYF. The CDR3 nucleotides read TGTGCCAGCAGCTTGGTGGTAACAGATACGCAGTATTTT. The full variable domain, with the rest looked up from reference TRBV13 and TRBJ2-3, is AAGVIQSPRHLIKEKRETATLKCYPIPRHDTVYWYQQGPGQDPQFLISFYEKMQSDKGSIPDRFSAQQFSDYHSELNMSSLELGDSALYFCASSLVVTDTQYFGPGTRLTVL.

CDR3 sequence reads: CAISTRLAGGTDTQYF. CDR3 nucleotides: TGTGCCATCAGTACTAGACTAGCGGGGGGCACAGATACGCAGTATTTT. The chain combines TRBV10-3 with TRBJ2-3, with 12 bases lining up with TRBD2. This CDR3 contains 16 residues. J was trimmed by 1 base and V by 5 bases; bases with no gene match: 4. Looked up from germline, CDR1 is ENHRY and CDR2 is SYGVKD.

This clonotype came up many times. The rearrangement links TRBV12-3 or TRBV12-4 to TRBJ2-3; possible D gene TRBD2, 6 bases. V gave up 0 bases and J gave up 0 bases, with 22 bases separating them. The CDR3 length is 20 residues. This chain's CDR3 is CASSLADGTVAGISTDTQYF. The CDR3 bases are TGTGCCAGCAGTTTAGCAGACGGCACGGTGGCGGGGATTAGCACAGATACGCAGTATTTT.

CDR3 sequence: CASSLPGLETDTQYF. The CDR3 region has the DNA TGCGCCAGCAGCTTACCGGGACTAGAGACAGATACGCAGTATTTT. V and J are TRBV5-1 and TRBJ2-3, with TRBD2 matching 8 bases. Germline trimming cut 2 bases from V and 3 bases from J; bases unmatched to any gene: 5. This CDR3 contains 15 residues. The V gene's germline CDR1 is SGHRS and CDR2 YFSETQ.

This clonotype was detected many times. CDR3 sequence reads: CATKGLAVTVDNEQFF. DNA of the CDR3: TGTGCCACTAAGGGACTAGCGGTAACCGTTGACAATGAGCAGTTCTTC. The chain combines TRBV6-1 with TRBJ2-1, with TRBD2 matching over 11 bases. Germline loops: CDR1 MNHNS, CDR2 SASEGT. With V trimmed by 10 bases and J by 5 bases, 13 bases remained unmatched. The CDR3 totals 16 residues.

The chain carries TRBV9 and TRBJ2-7, with D perhaps matching TRBD1 (5 bases). The CDR3 has 15 amino acids. The germline V gene has CDR1 SGDLS and CDR2 YYNGEE. The V gene lost 1 base and the J gene lost 2 bases, with 13 bases spanning the gap. The DNA for the CDR3 is TGTGCCAGCAGCGTAAACCCTCAGGGTCCCTACGAGCAGTACTTC. Its protein is CASSVNPQGPYEQYF.

In this sample, this clonotype turned up many times. The chain carries TRBV7-2 and TRBJ2-1; 13 nucleotides match TRBD2. CDR3 size: 20 residues. CDR1 and CDR2 from the germline V gene are SGHTA and FQGNSA. V lost 3 bases, J lost 0 bases, and 11 bases stayed unmatched. CDR3 nucleotide sequence: TGTGCCAGCAGCTTTTTGCCGACTAGCGGGAGGACGAGCTCCTACAATGAGCAGTTCTTC. Translated, it gives CASSFLPTSGRTSSYNEQFF.

This clonotype was counted ten times or more. The chain has TRBV11-2 and TRBJ1-1; the D gene is possibly TRBD1 (5 bases). The V end lost 1 base, the J end lost 6 bases, and 15 bases lay between the germline ends. Germline V CDR1 and CDR2: SGHAT, FQNNGV. This CDR3 region has 15 residues. The DNA of the CDR3 is TGTGCCAGCAGCTTAGGGGCAGGGATTCCCTCTGAAGCTTTCTTT. Its translation: CASSLGAGIPSEAFF.

This clonotype was seen many times. The genes are TRBV30 and TRBJ2-2; TRBD2 aligns across 13 bases. Germline-derived CDR1 and CDR2 are GTSNPN and SVGIG (reference sequence). The CDR3 runs to 16 residues. The V and J ends lost 1 base and 5 bases, in that order; junction bases with no gene match: 4. CDR3 DNA sequence: TGTGCCTGGAGTGGGACTAGCGGGAGCCTAACCGGGGAGCTGTTTTTT. Its translation: CAWSGTSGSLTGELFF.

The chain couples TRBV6-1 to TRBJ1-4, with D possibly matching TRBD1 (5 bases). Germline V gives CDR1 MNHNS, CDR2 SASEGT. CDR3 length equals 15 residues. Trimming left V 7 bases short and J 8 bases short, with 20 bases between. CDR3 loop: CASTRVGPSGEKLFF. CDR3 DNA: TGTGCCAGCACCCGCGTGGGACCCTCAGGAGAAAAACTGTTTTTT.

This clonotype has only a few counts. The chain has TRBV24-1 and TRBJ2-1; D is ambiguous. CDR3 length equals 12 residues. CDR1 is KGHDR, CDR2 SFDVKD, per germline. Trimming removed 4 bases from V and 4 bases from J, with 4 bases in between. This CDR3 is CATSEGYNEQFF. The CDR3 DNA sequence: TGTGCCACCAGTGAGGGTTACAATGAGCAGTTCTTC.

This clonotype was counted many times. The chain combines TRBV7-2 with TRBJ2-5; D might be TRBD1 or TRBD2, each matching 6 bases. Between the trimmed V and J ends, which lost 3 bases and 9 bases, there was a span of 20 bases. The CDR3 loop spans 15 amino acids. Germline V CDR1 and CDR2: SGHTA, FQGNSA. In nucleotides, the CDR3 is TGTGCCAGCAGCTTCGGGGGCGGAGGCCTGGAGGCCCAGTACTTC. It is translated as CASSFGGGGLEAQYF.

This clonotype has ten or more counts. J is TRBJ2-2 and V is TRBV28; D possibly corresponds to TRBD2 (6 bases). This CDR3 is 14 amino acids long. Trimming left V 7 bases short and J 6 bases short, with 15 bases between. The germline gives CDR1 MDHEN, CDR2 SYDVKM. In DNA form, the CDR3 reads TGTGCCAGCATTAACCTATGGGGGGCCGGGGAGCTGTTTTTT. Protein sequence: CASINLWGAGELFF. Full variable domain (missing parts from reference TRBV28 and TRBJ2-2): DVKVTQSSRYLVKRTGEKVFLECVQDMDHENMFWYRQDPGLGLRLIYFSYDVKMKEKGDIPEGYSVSREKKERFSLILESASTNQTSMYLCASINLWGAGELFFGEGSRLTVL.

This clonotype was recorded a few times. The junction does not match germline at one end; this may be a read error. The chain has TRBV28 and TRBJ2-1, with 8 nucleotides matching TRBD2. Germline CDR1 MDHEN, CDR2 SYDVKM. CDR3 size: 17 residues. CDR3 DNA sequence: TGTGCCGGCAGCCCTATCGGCGGGAGGACGGGAGGGGATGAGCAGTTCTTC. Amino acid sequence: CAGSPIGGRTGGDEQFF.

To note about this clonotype: With a much larger clone just one base away, this may be a read error. The rearrangement links TRBV11-3 to TRBJ2-2; the D gene is possibly TRBD2 (6 bases). Germline loops: CDR1 SGHNT, CDR2 YENEEA. This CDR3 has 17 amino acids. The CDR3 DNA reads TGTGCCAGCAGCTTAGATCGGGTTAGCGGTAACACCGGGGAGCTGTCTTTT. As protein: CASSLDRVSGNTGELSF.

V usage is TRBV19 and J usage is TRBJ2-3, with D tentatively TRBD1 (5 bases). The CDR3 totals 15 residues. V lost 5 bases and J 4 bases, leaving 16 bases between the germline ends. CDR1 and CDR2 from the germline V gene are LNHDA and SQIVND (reference sequence). CDR3 bases: TGTGCCAGTAGTGGGGCACCCGTCGCAGCAGATACGCAGTATTTT. It specifies CASSGAPVAADTQYF.

The chain links TRBV20-1 to TRBJ2-3, with 14 positions matching TRBD2. The CDR3 has 17 residues. The germline gives CDR1 DFQATT, CDR2 SNEGSKA (reference sequence). Germline trimming cut 1 base from V and 6 bases from J; bases unmatched to any gene: 9. CDR3: CSARASGTSGSPDTQYF. For the CDR3, the DNA is TGCAGTGCTAGAGCCTCCGGGACTAGCGGGAGTCCGGATACGCAGTATTTT.

This clonotype was picked up many times. The chain carries TRBV11-1 and TRBJ2-4, with D possibly being TRBD2 (6 bases). The CDR3 is made up of 17 amino acids. V was pared by 4 bases and J by 2 bases, with 18 bases between. Germline CDR1 and CDR2: SGHAT and FQDESV (reference sequence). The CDR3 region has the DNA TGTGCCAGCAGCTGGTTCGCCGGGAGTGGGACCAAAAACATTCAGTACTTC. This sequence encodes CASSWFAGSGTKNIQYF.

This chain joins TRBV4-1 and TRBJ2-5; TRBD1 or TRBD2 may be the D gene (5 bases each). Per germline, CDR1 MGHRA and CDR2 YSYEKL. Trimming took 0 bases from V and 5 from J, leaving 16 bases between them. The CDR3 contains 16 residues. The DNA of the CDR3 is TGCGCCAGCAGCCAAGATGGAGGAGGATGGGGGGAGACCCAGTACTTC. It translates to CASSQDGGGWGETQYF.

On this clonotype itself: Just one base apart from a much larger clone, this may be a read error. The V call is TRBV29-1, the J call TRBJ2-7; TRBD1 matches at 9 bases. Germline V gene lookup returns CDR1 SQVTM and CDR2 ANQGSEA. After removal of 4 bases from V and 7 bases from J, the junction contained 11 bases not matched to a gene. CDR3 length equals 14 residues. The CDR3 DNA is TGCAGCGTTGGGGGGACAGGGTACCCCGGGGAGCAGTACTTC. Translated: CSVGGTGYPGEQYF.

The table lists this clonotype with a few counts. The chain uses TRBV20-1 and TRBJ1-5; D gene ambiguous. The V gene's germline CDR1 is DFQATT and CDR2 SNEGSKA (reference sequence). V gave up 3 bases and J gave up 3 bases, with 12 bases separating them. The length of the CDR3 is 14 residues. The CDR3 DNA is TGCAGTGCTAGTCCAGTAAGGGCCAATCAGCCCCAGCATTTT. This encodes CSASPVRANQPQHF.

This clonotype has ten or more counts. The V call is TRBV29-1, the J call TRBJ2-2, with TRBD2 identical over 13 bases. This CDR3 has 16 residues. The junction had 3 bases not matched to a gene; V was cut back by 2 bases and J by 3 bases. Per the germline V gene, CDR1 is SQVTM and CDR2 is ANQGSEA. DNA of the CDR3: TGCAGCGTTGAAACTGGACTAGCGGGAGACACCGGGGAGCTGTTTTTT. It translates to CSVETGLAGDTGELFF.